The 30 T cell receptor beta chains listed next were all sequenced from one sample in a study of blood T cell repertoires in COVID-19. Generated by immunoSEQ multiplex PCR, the TCRdb table keeps only in-frame clones and is missing some. The table has approximately 240,000 clones, around nine tenths seen once. The material sequenced was peripheral blood. The receptor source for this set is a woman in her thirties or forties who had recovered from COVID-19.

The chain recombines TRBV9 with TRBJ1-3, with D perhaps matching TRBD1 (5 bases). The CDR3 runs 17 residues. Germline V CDR1 and CDR2: SGDLS, YYNGEE. Trimming pared 0 bases from V and 4 bases from J, leaving 17 bases between. The CDR3 sequence is CASSVGIGGVGGNTIYF. The DNA for the CDR3 is TGTGCCAGCAGCGTAGGCATTGGAGGGGTAGGAGGAAACACCATATATTTT.

This chain links TRBV6-5 with TRBJ1-5; 9 nucleotides match TRBD1. The CDR3 covers 14 residues. The ends lost 6 bases at V and 6 bases at J; junction bases unmatched: 6. The V gene's germline CDR1 is MNHEY and CDR2 SVGAGI. Here the CDR3 reads CASRRTGERQPQHF. The CDR3 DNA reads TGTGCCAGCAGGCGGACAGGGGAACGTCAGCCCCAGCATTTT.

The chain uses TRBV5-1 and TRBJ2-3; 11 nucleotides align to TRBD2. With V trimmed by 6 bases and J by 4 bases, 10 bases remained unmatched. The germline V gene encodes CDR1 SGHRS and CDR2 YFSETQ. CDR3 length: 16 residues. The chain's CDR3 is CASISGRGLAADTQYF. CDR3 sequence (DNA): TGCGCCAGCATCTCGGGGAGGGGACTAGCGGCAGATACGCAGTATTTT.

The chain recombines TRBV7-8 with TRBJ2-7, with 7 bases identical to TRBD1. Germline CDR1 reads SGHVS; CDR2 reads FQNEAQ. The V gene end was trimmed by 3 bases and the J gene end by 3 bases; junction bases not matched to a gene: 5. This CDR3 region has 14 residues. The CDR3 DNA reads TGTGCCAGCAGCTTGACGGGACAGCTCTACGAGCAGTACTTC. Its translation: CASSLTGQLYEQYF. Full variable domain (outside the CDR3, taken from reference TRBV7-8 and TRBJ2-7): GAGVSQSPRYKVAKRGQDVALRCDPISGHVSLFWYQQALGQGPEFLTYFQNEAQLDKSGLPSDRFFAERPEGSVSTLKIQRTQQEDSAVYLCASSLTGQLYEQYFGPGTRLTVT.

The chain recombines TRBV6-5 with TRBJ1-2, with D tentatively TRBD1 (6 bases). V was cut by 5 bases and J by 7 bases, with 14 bases left in between. This CDR3 is built from 13 residues. Germline CDR1 and CDR2: MNHEY and SVGAGI. CDR3 amino acids: CASSRWGRFGYTF. The CDR3 DNA sequence: TGTGCCAGCAGTAGATGGGGGCGCTTTGGCTACACCTTC.

This sequence joins TRBV7-8 and TRBJ2-7, with D possibly matching TRBD2 (6 bases). The length of the CDR3 is 15 residues. Per the germline V gene, CDR1 is SGHVS and CDR2 is FQNEAQ. V was cut by 5 bases and J by 0 bases, with 14 bases left in between. The CDR3 DNA follows: TGTGCCAGCAGCGGGCTTAGCGGTCCCTCCTACGAGCAGTACTTC. Amino acid sequence: CASSGLSGPSYEQYF.

J is TRBJ2-5 and V is TRBV11-2, with 9 nucleotides matching TRBD1. Germline V gene data show CDR1 as SGHAT and CDR2 as FQNNGV. Trimming cost V 4 bases and J 4 bases; bases outside gene matches: 10. The CDR3 has 16 amino acids. CDR3 region: CASSSHAGQGRETQYF. CDR3 sequence (DNA): TGTGCCAGCAGCTCCCACGCGGGACAGGGTAGAGAGACCCAGTACTTC.

The rearrangement uses TRBV19 and TRBJ2-7; 9 bases fit TRBD1. Germline V lookup: CDR1 LNHDA, CDR2 SQIVND (reference sequence). V gave up 4 bases and J gave up 0 bases; unmatched junction bases: 4. The CDR3 contains 15 residues. The DNA of the CDR3 is TGTGCCAGTAGTAGGACAGGGGTCGGCTCCTACGAGCAGTACTTC. It codes for CASSRTGVGSYEQYF.

This chain connects TRBV6-6 to TRBJ2-1; D remains ambiguous. CDR3 length: 13 residues. From germline, CDR1 is MNHNY and CDR2 SVGAGI (reference sequence). Deletions cut 6 bases from V and 4 bases from J, with 10 bases between. This CDR3 is CASSLDIYNEQFF. The CDR3 region has the DNA TGTGCCAGCAGCCTCGACATATACAATGAGCAGTTCTTC.

The chain is built from TRBV12-3 or TRBV12-4 and TRBJ1-2; 9 bases are shared with TRBD1. J lost 14 bases, V lost 5 bases, and 12 bases had no gene match. This CDR3 has 13 residues. CDR3 loop: CASSNPPRDRVTF. CDR3 nucleotides: TGTGCCAGCAGTAATCCGCCCCGGGACAGGGTAACCTTC.

In this sample, this clone turned up many times. The genes are TRBV27 and TRBJ1-2, with 7 positions matching TRBD1. Looked up from germline, CDR1 is MNHEY and CDR2 is SMNVEV (reference sequence). Unmatched junction bases numbered 16, after V lost 5 bases and J lost 4 bases. The CDR3 is made up of 17 amino acids. CDR3 loop: CASSPIEKGARTYGYTF. The DNA of the CDR3 is TGTGCCAGCAGTCCCATCGAAAAGGGGGCTCGAACCTATGGCTACACCTTC.

The chain links TRBV11-2 to TRBJ2-7, with TRBD1 as a possible D gene (6 bases). Looked up from germline, CDR1 is SGHAT and CDR2 is FQNNGV. This CDR3 is built from 13 residues. The V and J ends lost 3 bases and 3 bases respectively, with 9 bases between them. In DNA form, the CDR3 reads TGTGCCAGCAGCTTTTACAGGGACTACGAGCAGTACTTC. As protein: CASSFYRDYEQYF.

This chain links TRBV6-1 with TRBJ2-3, with 7 nucleotides matching TRBD1. Germline CDR1 reads MNHNS; CDR2 reads SASEGT. This CDR3 is built from 15 residues. Trimming at V came to 2 bases and at J to 2 bases, leaving 4 bases not matched to a gene. The CDR3, as DNA: TGTGCCAGCAGTGAATCGCAGGGGGTCACAGATACGCAGTATTTT. As protein: CASSESQGVTDTQYF.

CDR3 nucleotides: TGCGCCAGCAGCTTGGCGCCGGGAGGAAACACCATATATTTT. It codes for CASSLAPGGNTIYF. The chain employs TRBV5-1 and TRBJ1-3; D call uncertain. Germline assignment: CDR1 SGHRS and CDR2 YFSETQ. CDR3 length: 14 amino acids. V was pared by 0 bases and J by 4 bases, with 8 bases between.

This chain joins TRBV19 and TRBJ1-1; perhaps TRBD1 as D (6 bases). Germline CDR1 and CDR2: LNHDA and SQIVND (reference sequence). The V end was cut by 4 bases, the J end by 4 bases, with 19 bases between. This CDR3 comprises 16 residues. Here the CDR3 DNA reads TGTGCCAGTAGTACCACTACAGGGTTAAAGGGCACTGAAGCTTTCTTT. This translates into CASSTTTGLKGTEAFF.

This clone was detected once. V and J are TRBV3-1 (or the pseudogene TRBV3-2) and TRBJ1-2; the D gene is possibly TRBD1 (5 bases). The CDR3 loop spans 15 amino acids. V was pared by 4 bases and J by 4 bases, with 16 bases between. Germline V CDR1 and CDR2: LGHDT, YNNKEL (reference sequence). CDR3 sequence reads: CASSPRDSQTYGYTF. The CDR3, as DNA: TGTGCCAGCAGCCCCCGGGACTCACAAACCTATGGCTACACCTTC.

The rearrangement uses TRBV14 and TRBJ1-1, with TRBD1 matching over 8 bases. The J segment lost 6 bases and the V segment lost 1 base, leaving 4 bases of the junction unmatched. Germline lookup yields CDR1 SGHDN and CDR2 FVKESK. The CDR3 has 14 residues. CDR3 region: CASSQATGGAEAFF. CDR3 nucleotides: TGTGCCAGCAGCCAAGCTACAGGGGGGGCTGAAGCTTTCTTT.

This chain uses TRBV7-2 with TRBJ2-5; possibly TRBD2 for D (6 bases). Trimming cost V 5 bases and J 6 bases, with 19 bases left between them. Germline values: CDR1 SGHTA, CDR2 FQGNSA. This CDR3 spans 15 amino acids. The CDR3 DNA sequence: TGTGCCAGCAGCCCACGATACGGGGGAGAAAAGACCCAGTACTTC. As protein: CASSPRYGGEKTQYF. Drawing the rest from reference TRBV7-2 and TRBJ2-5, the complete variable domain is GAGVSQSPSNKVTEKGKDVELRCDPISGHTALYWYRQSLGQGLEFLIYFQGNSAPDKSGLPSDRFSAERTGGSVSTLTIQRTQQEDSAVYLCASSPRYGGEKTQYFGPGTRLLVL.

This rearrangement joins TRBV25-1 to TRBJ2-1; D possibly corresponds to TRBD1 (6 bases). The CDR3 is 14 amino acids. V shed 5 bases and J shed 6 bases, with 14 bases lying between them. Germline CDR1 is MGHDK and CDR2 is SYGVNS. The CDR3 spells CASSRPGQVNEQFF. Here the CDR3 DNA reads TGTGCCAGCAGTAGACCGGGACAAGTCAATGAGCAGTTCTTC.

This chain connects TRBV7-3 to TRBJ2-2; 11 positions agree with TRBD2. This CDR3 has 17 residues. Germline V lookup: CDR1 SGHTA, CDR2 FQGTGA. The V gene end was trimmed by 4 bases and the J gene end by 1 base; junction bases not matched to a gene: 5. CDR3 in amino acids: CASSSGTSGMNTGELFF. CDR3 sequence (DNA): TGTGCCAGCAGCTCCGGGACTAGCGGTATGAACACCGGGGAGCTGTTTTTT.

The chain combines TRBV5-1 with TRBJ2-7; TRBD2 aligns across 8 bases. V shed 4 bases and J 7 bases; nucleotides not matched to a gene: 13. CDR1 SGHRS and CDR2 YFSETQ come from the germline V gene. The CDR3 totals 15 residues. The CDR3 loop reads CASSRSISGMGEQYF. The CDR3, as DNA: TGCGCCAGCAGCCGATCCATTAGCGGGATGGGAGAGCAGTACTTC.

The chain joins TRBV4-1 to TRBJ2-2, with 9 bases fitting TRBD2. V was clipped by 4 bases and J by 0 bases; unmatched bases: 9. This CDR3 is built from 18 residues. CDR1 is MGHRA, CDR2 YSYEKL, per germline. Here the CDR3 DNA reads TGCGCCAGCAGCCGCTCCCCGGGCGGGGGGGCGAACACCGGGGAGCTGTTTTTT. Amino acids: CASSRSPGGGANTGELFF.

The chain uses TRBV7-9 and TRBJ1-3; 7 bases agree with TRBD1. Germline V CDR1 and CDR2: SEHNR, FQNEAQ (reference sequence). This CDR3 contains 17 residues. Trimming cost V 5 bases and J 4 bases; bases outside gene matches: 14. The CDR3 region has the DNA TGTGCCAGCAGCACCCTCGGAAGGGGGCCTTACGGAAACACCATATATTTT. Translating it yields CASSTLGRGPYGNTIYF.

The rearrangement joins TRBV19 to TRBJ2-1, with TRBD2 matching 15 bases. This CDR3 region has 22 residues. V lost 3 bases to trimming and J lost 3 bases; unmatched junction nucleotides: 18. Looked up from germline, CDR1 is LNHDA and CDR2 is SQIVND (reference sequence). DNA for the CDR3: TGTGCCAGTAGTATGAGGACTAGCGGGAGGGCCTCGGTCCGGGATCACTACAATGAGCAGTTCTTC. Translated, it gives CASSMRTSGRASVRDHYNEQFF.

The V and J genes are TRBV5-1 and TRBJ2-3, with 9 bases identical to TRBD2. There are 16 residues in the CDR3. Germline CDR1 and CDR2: SGHRS and YFSETQ. The trim removed 0 bases at V and 1 base at J, leaving 3 bases unmatched. The CDR3 is CASSLAVAGGTDTQYF. In DNA, the CDR3 is TGCGCCAGCAGCTTGGCCGTAGCGGGAGGCACAGATACGCAGTATTTT.

The chain has TRBV29-1 and TRBJ2-1, with 10 bases identical to TRBD2. CDR3 length equals 19 residues. V dropped 2 bases and J dropped 0; count of bases not matched to a gene: 13. CDR1 is SQVTM and CDR2 is ANQGSEA in the germline V gene. The CDR3 DNA sequence: TGCAGCGTTGAAATCGAACTAGCGGGGACAGAGTTCTCCTACAATGAGCAGTTCTTC. This sequence encodes CSVEIELAGTEFSYNEQFF.

The V call is TRBV2, the J call TRBJ2-2; TRBD1 might be the D (5 bases). Germline V CDR1 and CDR2: SNHLY, FYNNEI. This CDR3 comprises 11 residues. For the CDR3, the DNA is TGTGGATCAGGGTACACCGGGGAGCTGTTTTTT. Its translation is CGSGYTGELFF. Together with reference TRBV2 and TRBJ2-2, the CDR3 gives the full variable domain: EPEVTQTPSHQVTQMGQEVILRCVPISNHLYFYWYRQILGQKVEFLVSFYNNEISEKSEIFDDQFSVERPDGSNFTLKIRSTKLEDSAMYFCGSGYTGELFFGEGSRLTVL.

This clone was observed once. The V call is TRBV11-2, the J call TRBJ1-3; 7 bases agree with TRBD1. V dropped 3 bases and J dropped 0; count of bases not matched to a gene: 11. This CDR3 has 18 residues. CDR1 SGHAT and CDR2 FQNNGV come from the germline V gene. CDR3 sequence (DNA): TGTGCCAGCAGCTTCGCCGGGACAGCTCCTCTCTCTGGAAACACCATATATTTT. Amino acids: CASSFAGTAPLSGNTIYF.

The rearrangement uses TRBV11-3 and TRBJ2-1; 14 bases align to TRBD2. The CDR3 is made up of 17 amino acids. Germline V gene data show CDR1 as SGHNT and CDR2 as YENEEA. V was pared by 1 base and J by 6 bases, with 5 bases of the junction left unmatched. CDR3 nucleotides: TGTGCCAGCAGCTTAGTCCGGACTAGCGGGGGGATCAATGAGCAGTTCTTC. It encodes CASSLVRTSGGINEQFF.

This clone was seen a single time. V usage is TRBV7-9 and J usage is TRBJ1-2; D is perhaps TRBD1 (6 bases). Germline V lookup: CDR1 SEHNR, CDR2 FQNEAQ (reference sequence). V was shortened by 7 bases and J by 14 bases, with 26 bases between the two germline ends. The CDR3 is 14 residues long. CDR3 nucleotide sequence: TGTGCCAGCATCGGAATCCTCAGGGGATGGCTTGAAACCTTC. Translated, it gives CASIGILRGWLETF.